This T cell receptor beta chain was identified in a study of low-dose radiotherapy and immunotherapy resistance in tumors. As to time point: before trial treatment. In the RACIN dose-escalation trial, donors got nivolumab plus ipilimumab with aspirin, cyclophosphamide and radiotherapy. Solid tumors that lacked tumor-infiltrating lymphocytes and were advanced were present in eligible patients. This clonotype has a count of ten or more. Germline loops: CDR1 SQVTM, CDR2 ANQGSEA. CDR3 length equals 16 residues. The V and J ends lost 5 bases and 0 bases, in that order; junction bases with no gene match: 7. Covering alpha and beta chains, TRAV- and TRBV-specific primers were used for the first-strand cDNA. TCRs underwent approximately 20 PCR cycles of amplification with a constant-region primer and V-primer adapter. TCRdb re-called the reads with MiXCR, one entry per CDR3 protein. The table shows about 60,000 distinct CDR3 sequences, with roughly a quarter occurring only once.

Specimen: PBMCs, collected before treatment. The chain carries TRBV29-1 and TRBJ2-7; 13 nucleotides agree with TRBD2. This TCR was sampled from a male donor with prostate cancer. CDR3 protein: CSVRLAGGLSSYEQYF. The CDR3 nucleotides are TGCAGCGTTCGACTAGCGGGGGGCCTAAGCTCCTACGAGCAGTACTTC.